This note documents a single TCR beta chain sequence. TCRdb analysed the 5' RACE reads with MiXCR anew, one entry per CDR3 protein. The repertoire consists of 40,000 to 60,000 distinct CDR3 sequences, with roughly a quarter occurring once and the leading ten covering approximately 40%. Trimming at V came to 2 bases and at J to 3 bases, leaving 3 bases not matched to a gene. This CDR3 region has 15 residues. Germline CDR1 reads SGHNT; CDR2 reads YYREEE (reference sequence). This sample stems from a study of T-cell memory formation after mild COVID-19. Sequencing was carried out using PBMCs or a T cell subset sorted from them (not recorded which). The chain links TRBV5-4 to TRBJ2-3, with 10 bases identical to TRBD1. This sequence originates from a man aged 18 to 29 who had mild COVID-19 (a few samples of this study predate the infection). Cell type and time point are not known. The CDR3 sequence: CASSFRDRGTDTQYF. In DNA form, the CDR3 reads TGTGCCAGCAGCTTCCGGGACAGGGGAACAGATACGCAGTATTTT.